This paragraph covers one TCR beta chain sequence. Antigen: not known. TCRdb used MiXCR to reprocess the 5' RACE reads, holding one entry per CDR3 protein. The sample has fewer than 90,000 distinct CDR3 sequences; around 13% are singletons. Germline assignment: CDR1 SGDLS and CDR2 YYNGEE. J lost 0 bases, V lost 4 bases, and 6 bases had no gene match. The CDR3 spans 16 residues. The sample belongs to a study of T-cell memory formation after mild COVID-19. Overall study context: For the most part, TCR clusters were specific to one donor.

General observations from the study: The second-wave clones peaking on day 37 were not confirmed as SARS-CoV-2-specific.

The chain combines TRBV9 with TRBJ1-1; 10 bases fit TRBD1. Sequencing was done on a sample of PBMCs or a T cell subset sorted from them (not recorded which). This receptor was taken from a man between 18 and 29 years old who had mild COVID-19 (a few samples of this study predate the infection). Cell type and time point are not known. The CDR3 nucleotides are TGTGCCAGCAGCCAGGGGACAGGGGTGATGAACACTGAAGCTTTCTTT. Its translation is CASSQGTGVMNTEAFF.